This TCR beta chain is drawn from a study of blood T cells in healthy people across ages (dated by TCRdb to between 2014 and 2017). Concerning the study at large: In model experiments, template switching captured about one uniquely barcoded TCR beta cDNA molecule for every two T cells. Donors were grouped into four age groups: young (average about 15 years), middle-aged (less than 40), aged (62) and long-lived (about 90). Two additional independent replicas of 1 million unique cDNA reads from the same blood draw were analyzed for two donors (one aged 18 to 30 and one aged 80 or older). To track age-related changes in TCR beta repertoire diversity, the study relied on deep sequencing normalized with unique cDNA molecular identifiers. General conclusions and limits of the study: The long-lived group showed more naive CD4+ T cells, fewer expanded clones and increased TCR diversity than the aged group, suggesting age selection. As age increased, observed TCR beta diversity per million T cells dropped in a roughly linear way, and a significant reduction was already evident by age 40. Estimates of total diversity from one million sequenced T cells were regarded as lower bounds and underestimates. A strong correlation was found between observed TCR beta diversity and the percentage of naive T cells measured by flow cytometry. Conclusive comparison of naive and antigen-experienced compartments was prevented by the profiling of bulk unsorted PBMCs. Donor CMV infection status was unknown, potentially confounding age-related changes in expanded clonotypes.

This clonotype was observed once. Its recognized antigen is unknown. Per-base qualities were not stored, and no clone one base away is much larger. Systemically healthy Caucasian individuals from Russia, 39 in total and aged about 6 to 95 years, were included as donors. About 10 milliliters of peripheral blood were collected from each donor into EDTA-treated Vacutainer tubes. Ficoll-Paque density-gradient centrifugation was used to isolate PBMCs, with at least 6.5 million obtained per sample. Trizol reagent was used to extract total RNA from PBMCs, with at least 6 micrograms per sample. Naive CD45RAhigh/CD27high T cell percentages were measured by flow cytometry on a PBMC aliquot from every donor. Library construction relied on 5' RACE. TCRdb names Illumina HiSeq 2500 as the instrument used. A second PCR of about 6 to 12 cycles was performed with a sample-barcoded 5' primer and a J-beta primer mix. Each TCR beta cDNA molecule received a unique molecular identifier from a template-switch 5' adaptor carrying 12 random nucleotides. At least 2.5 million CDR3-containing paired-end reads were obtained from each sample. First-strand cDNA was synthesized from all RNA with the Mint cDNA synthesis kit, primed by a TRBC-specific oligonucleotide. After uracil-DNA glycosylase treatment, a first 18-cycle PCR used universal primers M1SS and BC2_uni_R on all cDNA. On the authors' methods: Each sample was normalized by randomly selecting 1 million high-quality reads, each carrying a distinct molecular identifier. Instead of being binned into consensus sequences, reads that shared molecular identifiers were thrown out. MiTCR, set to a Q25 quality threshold and the strictest error-elimination algorithm, was used for CDR3 identification, clonotype clustering and error correction. A nonparametric unseen species model using Euler transformation provided a lower-bound estimate of total TCR beta diversity. The public reads were reprocessed in TCRdb via fastp at Q25 and MiXCR, keeping in-frame beta chains. Every distinct CDR3 protein forms one entry, paired with its most common genes and DNA. The V and J calls here are based on TCRdb, not the publication. The sample table holds 780,000 or so distinct CDR3 sequences, of which roughly 25% were seen once. The top ten constitute roughly 3.5% of the sample.

Measured from the cysteine to the phenylalanine, the CDR3 is 14 residues long. Left in the record is the CDR3 DNA by itself, 42 bases read in frame from the first base. Trimming leaves V shorter by 5 bases and J shorter by 2 bases, with the junction holding 6 bases beyond the gene matches. Taken from the germline V gene, the CDR1 and CDR2 loops are MDHEN and SYDVKM. This sample also appeared in a second study, on T cells of mothers and their children. Per the second study: Nine systemically healthy Caucasian individuals served as donors, namely three mothers together with their six children. cDNA synthesis used all of the extracted RNA, with approximately 1.4 ug of RNA in each 15 ul reaction. In the second PCR, the M1S primer introduced both the sample barcodes and 2-4 random nucleotides. Each mother yielded over 8.5 million TCR beta CDR3 reads and each child roughly 3 million reads. In both related and unrelated pairs, thymic selection shapes the output of TCR recombination in a similar way, with inherited differences having only a minor effect. Related mother-child pairs always showed normalized repertoire overlap that was slightly higher than in unrelated mother-child pairs, though the difference was never significant. No persistent microchimeric T cell clones were detected, at a sensitivity of approximately 110 clones per million clonotypes. To look for features that set related mother-child pairs apart from unrelated individuals, the researchers ran deep NGS to compare the TCR beta repertoires of mothers and children. The mean age was around 40 +/- 4 years for the mothers and approximately 11 +/- 4 years for the children. Libraries were sequenced on Illumina HiSeq 2000 with 100+100 nt paired-end reads after adapter ligation with NEBNext reagents. To prevent cross-contamination, the mother and child libraries were prepared a month apart and were sequenced in separate runs. For each donor, somewhere between roughly 450,000 and 2,200,000 distinct TCR beta clonotypes were identified. Naive TCR beta clonotypes were estimated from low-frequency clonotypes matched to each donor's FACS-determined naive share, without sorting.

The clonotype comes from a boy younger than 18 in good health. Input material: blood. Here the chain combines TRBV28 and TRBJ2-7, with 7 bases aligning to TRBD1. In nucleotides, the sequence is TGTGCCAGCAGTATCACCGGGACAGCCTACGAGCAGTACTTC. It specifies CASSITGTAYEQYF. The CDR3 plus the reference TRBV28 and TRBJ2-7 genes for the other parts give the full variable domain: DVKVTQSSRYLVKRTGEKVFLECVQDMDHENMFWYRQDPGLGLRLIYFSYDVKMKEKGDIPEGYSVSREKKERFSLILESASTNQTSMYLCASSITGTAYEQYFGPGTRLTVT.